Detailed here is one T cell receptor (beta chain). Its antigen remains unknown. This sample was taken from a study of early T cells in non-severe SARS-CoV-2 infection. The wider study: Sequencing used unsorted whole-blood bulk RNA, so chains lack pairing.

The TCR library protocol was used to attach unique molecular identifiers. These identifiers were attached to individual cDNA molecules. TCRdb redid the calling of the 5' RACE reads with MiXCR, one entry per CDR3 protein. The profile shows 50,000 to 60,000 distinct CDR3 sequences, 9.5% to 13% of them singletons. Regarding the study as a whole: VDJdb matching favored anti-spike CD8 responses, missing private and CD4 specificities.

This CDR3 region has 16 residues. Germline V gene sequence: CDR1 SGHRS, CDR2 YFSETQ. V was pared by 2 bases and J by 4 bases, with 4 bases of the junction left unmatched. The TCR sequence derives from an adult who was a healthcare worker with PCR-confirmed SARS-CoV-2 infection or an uninfected control (not recorded which). The sample was whole blood. The chain links TRBV5-1 to TRBJ2-3, with TRBD2 identical over 13 bases. Here the CDR3 DNA reads TGCGCCAGCAGCTTCCGGACTAGCGGGAGTCCAGATACGCAGTATTTT. Translated: CASSFRTSGSPDTQYF.